The T cell receptor beta chain under discussion was sequenced for a study of blood T cell repertoires in COVID-19. For the study at large: The United States, Italy and Spain were the sources of the acute and convalescent COVID-19 samples. PBMCs, B-cell-depleted T cells, or T cells provided the cDNA or gDNA that made up the material.

This CDR3 contains 16 residues. Germline V gene sequence: CDR1 SGHDN, CDR2 FVKESK. V lost 0 bases, J lost 3 bases, and 11 bases lay in between. Per the original methods: Amplified reference gene primers provided the basis for estimating nucleated cell counts. TCRdb's copy holds only in-frame clones and misses some; the assay was immunoSEQ multiplex PCR. V and J calls and clone size are as listed in that table; D and trimming were resolved from the DNA. The sample lists 150,000 to 200,000 clones, roughly 80% seen once, with roughly a fifth in the top ten. This clone appeared a few times. The receptor was derived from a woman of 80 years or more with acute or convalescent COVID-19. The material sequenced was peripheral blood. V usage is TRBV14 and J usage is TRBJ2-2, with D tentatively TRBD1 (5 bases). The CDR3 loop reads CASSQDMAGYTGELFF. The CDR3 region has the DNA TGTGCCAGCAGCCAAGATATGGCAGGGTACACCGGGGAGCTGTTTTTT.